This entry lists 15 T cell receptor beta chains sequenced from one sample in a study of blood T cell repertoires in COVID-19. This table comes from immunoSEQ multiplex PCR, and its TCRdb copy is limited to in-frame clones, with some not included. The repertoire holds approximately 220,000 clones, with about 85% as singletons. Sequenced: PBMCs or T cells enriched from blood (not recorded which). Source of these receptors: a woman in her 30s who had recovered from COVID-19.

The CDR3 is CASSPGGTNQPQHF. Here the CDR3 DNA reads TGTGCCAGCAGCCCAGGGGGTACCAATCAGCCCCAGCATTTT. This chain links TRBV7-2 with TRBJ1-5; the match to TRBD1 covers 7 bases. The CDR3 is 14 residues long. Germline V gene sequence: CDR1 SGHTA, CDR2 FQGNSA. After removal of 5 bases from V and 3 bases from J, the junction contained 4 bases not matched to a gene.

The V call is TRBV19, the J call TRBJ1-5; D is unresolved. The ends were cut back, 3 bases at V and 0 bases at J, with 9 bases in the middle. There are 15 residues in the CDR3. CDR1 and CDR2 (germline): LNHDA, SQIVND (reference sequence). CDR3 sequence reads: CASSIGDYSNQPQHF. In nucleotides, the CDR3 is TGTGCCAGTAGTATTGGTGACTATAGCAATCAGCCCCAGCATTTT. The full variable domain, its missing parts supplied by reference TRBV19 and TRBJ1-5, is DGGITQSPKYLFRKEGQNVTLSCEQNLNHDAMYWYRQDPGQGLRLIYYSQIVNDFQKGDIAEGYSVSREKKESFPLTVTSAQKNPTAFYLCASSIGDYSNQPQHFGDGTRLSIL.

The DNA for the CDR3 is TGTGCCAGCAGTCAGTCCTCTGAGCAGTTCTTC. Its translation: CASSQSSEQFF. The genes are TRBV3-1 (or the pseudogene TRBV3-2) and TRBJ2-1; D gene uncertain. This CDR3 has 11 amino acids. Trimming shortened V by 6 bases and J by 9 bases, and 9 bases separated the two germline ends. Germline V gene sequence: CDR1 LGHDT, CDR2 YNNKEL (reference sequence).

This chain links TRBV7-6 with TRBJ2-1; 12 nucleotides match TRBD2. The CDR3 has 16 amino acids. Germline-derived CDR1 and CDR2 are SGHVS and FNYEAQ. Losses at the gene ends were 4 bases for V and 7 bases for J; bases not matched to a gene: 8. DNA for the CDR3: TGTGCCAGCAGCTCCTGGACTAGCGGGGTGGGAAATGAGCAGTTCTTC. Its protein is CASSSWTSGVGNEQFF.

This chain connects TRBV7-6 to TRBJ2-1; D gene uncertain. Trimming left V 1 base short and J 7 bases short, with 8 bases between. Germline V CDR1 and CDR2: SGHVS, FNYEAQ. The CDR3 spans 13 residues. CDR3: CASSLGTRNEQFF. CDR3 DNA sequence: TGTGCCAGCAGCTTAGGAACGCGGAATGAGCAGTTCTTC.

The chain couples TRBV12-3 or TRBV12-4 to TRBJ1-2, with D perhaps matching TRBD1 (6 bases). This CDR3 spans 13 amino acids. With 7 bases removed from V and 3 bases from J, the gap between germline ends came to 12 bases. CDR3 in amino acids: CASTEGGYYGYTF. The CDR3, as DNA: TGTGCCAGCACCGAAGGGGGTTACTATGGCTACACCTTC.

The chain recombines TRBV11-3 with TRBJ2-3; D not resolved. The germline gives CDR1 SGHNT, CDR2 YENEEA. This CDR3 is 13 amino acids long. V dropped 1 base and J dropped 5 bases, with 7 bases sitting between them. The CDR3 region is CASSLGPGDTQYF. The CDR3 bases are TGTGCCAGCAGCTTAGGTCCAGGAGATACGCAGTATTTT.

The chain links TRBV7-9 to TRBJ1-6; 7 bases agree with TRBD1. The trim removed 5 bases at V and 6 bases at J, leaving 7 bases unmatched. Germline CDR1 reads SEHNR; CDR2 reads FQNEAQ (reference sequence). The CDR3 has 15 amino acids. DNA for the CDR3: TGTGCCAGCAGCGTGACAGGGAGGAGTAATTCACCCCTCCACTTT. Translation: CASSVTGRSNSPLHF.

The CDR3 loop is CASSPGTGEKFF. DNA for the CDR3: TGTGCCAGCAGCCCGGGGACAGGGGAAAAGTTCTTC. The rearrangement links TRBV11-1 to TRBJ2-1; 10 nucleotides agree with TRBD1. In germline, CDR1 is SGHAT, CDR2 FQDESV (reference sequence). The length of the CDR3 is 12 residues. Losses at the gene ends were 5 bases for V and 14 bases for J; bases not matched to a gene: 6.

V gene TRBV15 combines with J gene TRBJ1-1, with TRBD1 matching 7 bases. Unmatched junction bases numbered 12, after V lost 2 bases and J lost 9 bases. The CDR3 spans 15 residues. CDR1 is LNHNV, CDR2 YYDKDF, per germline (reference sequence). The CDR3 DNA follows: TGTGCCACCAGCAGACTAGATGACAGGGATTGGCAAGCTTTCTTT. This translates into CATSRLDDRDWQAFF.

The chain recombines TRBV18 with TRBJ2-4; D gene uncertain. Germline CDR1 and CDR2: KGHSH and LQKENI. There are 16 residues in the CDR3. Trimming cost V 3 bases and J 0 bases, with 12 bases left between them. The CDR3 loop reads CASSPPSERAKNIQYF. As DNA, the CDR3 is TGTGCCAGCTCACCCCCCTCCGAGCGAGCCAAAAACATTCAGTACTTC.

To note about this clone: The final CDR3 position lacks the conserved phenylalanine or tryptophan, pointing to a likely read error. The DNA is omitted, as the CDR3 cannot be located on it reliably, and the CDR3 follows TCRdb's listing. The chain couples TRBV4-1 to TRBJ2-7; the table's D gene call, TRBD1, was not cross checked with the DNA. CDR1 and CDR2 from the germline V gene are MGHRA and YSYEKL. The length of the CDR3 is 13 amino acids, counting both ends. The CDR3 loop reads CASSRGQGSYHGG.

The chain recombines TRBV3-1 (or the pseudogene TRBV3-2) with TRBJ1-4; D not certain. Germline-derived CDR1 and CDR2 are LGHDT and YNNKEL (reference sequence). The CDR3 has 15 residues. Trimming cost V 1 base and J 0 bases, with 6 bases left between them. CDR3: CASSQAVATNEKLFF. CDR3 DNA: TGTGCCAGCAGCCAAGCAGTTGCAACTAATGAAAAACTGTTTTTT.

V and J are TRBV7-9 and TRBJ1-3; no clear D gene. Trimming stripped 3 bases from V and 0 bases from J, with 9 bases between. The CDR3 length is 15 residues. The germline V gene encodes CDR1 SEHNR and CDR2 FQNEAQ (reference sequence). CDR3 region: CASSLGSSSGNTIYF. In nucleotides, the CDR3 is TGTGCCAGCAGCTTGGGGAGTTCCTCTGGAAACACCATATATTTT.

The chain links TRBV18 to TRBJ2-7, with TRBD1 matching over 9 bases. CDR1 and CDR2 from the germline V gene are KGHSH and LQKENI. The CDR3 extends over 14 amino acids. The V and J ends lost 6 bases and 1 base, in that order; junction bases with no gene match: 4. This chain's CDR3 is CASSLDRGSYEQYF. The CDR3 DNA is TGTGCCAGCTCCCTGGACAGGGGTTCCTACGAGCAGTACTTC.